This TCR beta chain was recorded in a study of blood T cell repertoires in COVID-19. Study-level background: COVID-19 samples collected from the United States, Italy and Spain covered acute and convalescent phases. From T cells, B-cell-depleted T cells, or PBMCs came the material, which was cDNA or gDNA.

Per the authors' pipeline: Estimation of nucleated cell counts relied on the amplification of reference gene primers. Assay: immunoSEQ multiplex PCR; the TCRdb copy retains only in-frame clones and omits some. D and trimming come from the DNA, and the V and J calls and clone size come from that table. The sample includes tens of thousands of clones, 85% to 95% of them seen just once. Trimming cost V 1 base and J 3 bases, with 7 bases left between them. The CDR3 spans 14 residues. Germline lookup yields CDR1 LNHNV and CDR2 YYDKDF (reference sequence). The chain uses TRBV15 and TRBJ1-5, with TRBD1 as a possible D gene (5 bases). Sequences were obtained from peripheral blood. This TCR was sampled from a man aged 60 to 75 with acute or convalescent COVID-19. As DNA, the CDR3 is TGTGCCACCAGCAGAGGGGGGGACAATCAGCCCCAGCATTTT. Protein product: CATSRGGDNQPQHF.